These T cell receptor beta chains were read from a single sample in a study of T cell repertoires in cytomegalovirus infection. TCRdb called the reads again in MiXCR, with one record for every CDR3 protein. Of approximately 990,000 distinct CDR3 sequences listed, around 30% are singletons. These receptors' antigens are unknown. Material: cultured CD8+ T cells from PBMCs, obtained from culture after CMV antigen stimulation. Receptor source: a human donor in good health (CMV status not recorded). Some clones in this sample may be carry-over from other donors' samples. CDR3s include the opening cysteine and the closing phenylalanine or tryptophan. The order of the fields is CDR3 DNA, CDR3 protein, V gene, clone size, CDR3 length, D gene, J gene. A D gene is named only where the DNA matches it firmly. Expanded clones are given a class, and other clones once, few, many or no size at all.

TGCGCCAGCAGCTTTGGCCAGGGGTATAACCAAGAGACCCAGTACTTC,CASSFGQGYNQETQYF,TRBV5-1,few,16,-,TRBJ2-5
TGTGCCACCAATCCCGGCCCTCCGCTTTTAATAAACACTGAAGCTTTCTTT,CATNPGPPLLINTEAFF,TRBV6-5,-,17,-,TRBJ1-1
TGTGCCAGCAGCGGGGGGGCTAGCGGGGGGGACCTCTCCTACGAGCAGTACTTC,CASSGGASGGDLSYEQYF,TRBV7-6,few,18,TRBD2,TRBJ2-7
TGTGCCAGCAGCGTCTACAGGGGGGGTAGCACAGATACGCAGTATTTT,CASSVYRGGSTDTQYF,TRBV9,-,16,-,TRBJ2-3
TGTGCCACCCCTAGCGGGGAGGACGTAAATGAGCAGTTCTTC,CATPSGEDVNEQFF,TRBV2,few,14,TRBD2,TRBJ2-1
TGTGTCAGCGGGGGGGACAGGCGGATATTT,CVSGGDRRIF,TRBV9,-,10,TRBD1,TRBJ1-1
TGTGCCAGCAGCTTAGCGGGACAGGGATACACTGAAGCTTTCTTT,CASSLAGQGYTEAFF,TRBV7-8,many,15,TRBD1,TRBJ1-1
TGTGCCAGTAGTCGGAACCGGGACCCAGAAGCTTTCTTT,CASSRNRDPEAFF,TRBV19,-,13,-,TRBJ1-1
TGTGCCAGCAGTCTCCTCCCCAGACAGTCTGAGACCCAGTACTTC,CASSLLPRQSETQYF,TRBV27,-,15,-,TRBJ2-5
TGTGCCAGCAGTGTCTTCCCCGGGGGGGGAGTTACCGGGGAGCTGTTTTTT,CASSVFPGGGVTGELFF,TRBV2,-,17,TRBD2,TRBJ2-2
TGTGCCAGCACCCCTTGGACTAGCGGTGATGAGCAGTTCTTC,CASTPWTSGDEQFF,TRBV5-5,-,14,TRBD2,TRBJ2-1
TGTGCCAGCAGTTTACCCTTGAGGAATGAGCAGTTCTTC,CASSLPLRNEQFF,TRBV12-3/TRBV12-4,many,13,-,TRBJ2-1
TGCAGCGTGCCGTTATCCGGGACCACAAGCACCTTC,CSVPLSGTTSTF,TRBV29-1,-,12,-,TRBJ1-2
TGTGTCAGCTCGAACGGGGGCACTGAAGCTTTCTTT,CVSSNGGTEAFF,TRBV3-1,once,12,-,TRBJ1-1
TGTGCCAGTTCGGAAAACACGGACAGGGAGAACACCGGGGAGCTGTTTTTT,CASSENTDRENTGELFF,TRBV9,-,17,TRBD1,TRBJ2-2
TGTGCCAGCAGCTTGGGGACCCCGCGCGAGCAGTACTTC,CASSLGTPREQYF,TRBV5-6,many,13,-,TRBJ2-7
TGCAGCGTTGAAACGTACAGGGGGAACACCGGGGAGCTGTTTTTT,CSVETYRGNTGELFF,TRBV29-1,-,15,TRBD1,TRBJ2-2